The clone carrying this TCR beta chain has a handful of counts. Its antigen remains unknown. The data belong to a study of a mutant IDH1 vaccine in newly diagnosed glioma. The time point: week 11, during vaccination. A single vaccine dose contained 300 ug of mutant IDH1 20-mer peptide, and topical imiquimod was used with it. Tumors from donors were new WHO grade 3 or 4 IDH1-mutant astrocytomas with ATRX loss. This CDR3 is 16 amino acids long. Germline CDR1 reads LNHDA; CDR2 reads SQIVND (reference sequence). V shed 6 bases and J shed 3 bases, with 17 bases lying between them. Only in-frame clones appear in the TCRdb table, and some are missing; sequencing was by immunoSEQ multiplex PCR. The sample includes 100,000 to 120,000 clones, roughly 88% of them seen just once.

Sample: PBMCs, taken from a glioma patient whose treatment included an IDH1 peptide vaccine. This clonotype was sampled from a woman aged 50 to 60 with glioma. The chain uses TRBV19 and TRBJ2-2; either TRBD1 or TRBD2 may supply D (6 bases each). CDR3: CASRLPGAGYTGELFF. CDR3 sequence (DNA): TGTGCCAGTAGGCTTCCAGGGGCGGGATACACCGGGGAGCTGTTTTTT. Full variable domain (remainder filled in from reference TRBV19 and TRBJ2-2): DGGITQSPKYLFRKEGQNVTLSCEQNLNHDAMYWYRQDPGQGLRLIYYSQIVNDFQKGDIAEGYSVSREKKESFPLTVTSAQKNPTAFYLCASRLPGAGYTGELFFGEGSRLTVL.